Detailed here is one T cell receptor (beta chain). This record belongs to a study of blood T cell repertoires in COVID-19. Overall study context: Sites in the United States, Italy and Spain provided acute and convalescent COVID-19 samples.

Measured with immunoSEQ multiplex PCR; TCRdb has only the in-frame clones, and not every one. The table shows approximately 250,000 clones, with just under 85% occurring only once. Germline V CDR1 and CDR2: SGHRS, YFSETQ. V lost 0 bases and J lost 9, with 13 bases in between. The CDR3 consists of 14 residues. Recovered status applied to Cohort 3 donors who had two consecutive negative PCRs. It also applied to those with clearance or with symptom resolution. Source material: PBMCs or T cells enriched from blood (not recorded which). The chain joins TRBV5-1 to TRBJ2-1; a weak D match, TRBD2 (6 bases). This TCR was sampled from a man aged 40-49 years who had recovered from COVID-19. The CDR3 nucleotides are TGCGCCAGCAGCTTGGGAGAAGGGAGGAGTGAGCAGTTCTTC. This translates into CASSLGEGRSEQFF.